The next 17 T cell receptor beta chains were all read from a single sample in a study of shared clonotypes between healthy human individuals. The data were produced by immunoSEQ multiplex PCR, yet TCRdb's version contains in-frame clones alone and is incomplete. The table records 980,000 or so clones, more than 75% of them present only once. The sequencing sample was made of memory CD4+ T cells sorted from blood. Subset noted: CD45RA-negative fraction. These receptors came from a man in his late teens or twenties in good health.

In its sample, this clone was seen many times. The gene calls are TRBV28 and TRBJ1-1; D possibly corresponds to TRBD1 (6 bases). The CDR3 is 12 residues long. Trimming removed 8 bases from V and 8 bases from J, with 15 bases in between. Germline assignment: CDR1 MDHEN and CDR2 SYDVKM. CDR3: CASWGGRREAFF. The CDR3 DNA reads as TGTGCCAGCTGGGGGGGGCGCCGAGAAGCTTTCTTT.

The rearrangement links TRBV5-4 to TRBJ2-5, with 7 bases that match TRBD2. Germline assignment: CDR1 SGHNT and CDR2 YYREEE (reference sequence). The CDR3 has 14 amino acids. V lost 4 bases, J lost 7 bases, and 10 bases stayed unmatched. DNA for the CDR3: TGTGCCAGCAGCAAACCTAGCGGTACAGGGACCCAGTACTTC. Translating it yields CASSKPSGTGTQYF.

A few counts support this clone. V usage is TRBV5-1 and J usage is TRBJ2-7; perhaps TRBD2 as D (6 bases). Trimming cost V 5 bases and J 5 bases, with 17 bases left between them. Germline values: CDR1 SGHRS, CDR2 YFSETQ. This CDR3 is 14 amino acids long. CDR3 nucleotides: TGCGCCAGCAGAGGGTTCGGAGGGATGGACGAGCAGTACTTC. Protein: CASRGFGGMDEQYF.

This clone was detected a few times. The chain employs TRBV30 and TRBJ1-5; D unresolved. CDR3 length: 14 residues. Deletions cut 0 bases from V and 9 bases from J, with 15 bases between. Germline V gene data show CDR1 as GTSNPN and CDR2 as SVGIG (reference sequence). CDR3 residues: CAWSVGIEGRPQHF. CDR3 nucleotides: TGTGCCTGGAGTGTTGGCATCGAGGGTAGGCCCCAGCATTTT. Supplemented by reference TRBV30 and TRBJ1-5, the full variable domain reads SQTIHQWPATLVQPVGSPLSLECTVEGTSNPNLYWYRQAAGRGLQLLFYSVGIGQISSEVPQNLSASRPQDRQFILSSKKLLLSDSGFYLCAWSVGIEGRPQHFGDGTRLSIL.

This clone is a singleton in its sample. CDR3 residues: CSVGEGIGSPLHF. Here the CDR3 DNA reads TGCAGCGTTGGGGAGGGAATAGGGTCACCCCTCCACTTT. The chain carries TRBV29-1 and TRBJ1-6; no clear D. Trimming removed 4 bases at V and 10 bases at J, with 14 bases between. The germline V gene encodes CDR1 SQVTM and CDR2 ANQGSEA. The CDR3 is 13 residues long.

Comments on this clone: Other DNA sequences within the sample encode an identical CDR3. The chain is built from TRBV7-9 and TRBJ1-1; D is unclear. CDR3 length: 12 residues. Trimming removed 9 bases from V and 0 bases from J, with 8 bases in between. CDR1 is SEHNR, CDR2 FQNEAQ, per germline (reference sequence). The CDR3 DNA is TGTGCCAGTAGCCTTATGAACACTGAAGCTTTCTTT. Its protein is CASSLMNTEAFF.

CDR3 sequence: CASSYGVSSYEQYF. The CDR3 coding sequence is TGTGCCAGCAGCTATGGAGTCAGTTCCTACGAGCAGTACTTC. The rearrangement links TRBV5-4 to TRBJ2-5; D is ambiguous. The DNA end is a closer match to TRBJ2-7, so the J assignment may be wrong. CDR1 is SGHNT and CDR2 is YYREEE in the germline V gene (reference sequence). The CDR3 runs to 14 residues.

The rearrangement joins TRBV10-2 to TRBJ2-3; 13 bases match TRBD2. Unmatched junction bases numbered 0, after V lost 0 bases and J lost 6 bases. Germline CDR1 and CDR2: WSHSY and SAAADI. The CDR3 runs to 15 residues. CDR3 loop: CASSESTSGRDTQYF. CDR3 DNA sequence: TGCGCCAGCAGTGAGTCGACTAGCGGGAGGGATACGCAGTATTTT.

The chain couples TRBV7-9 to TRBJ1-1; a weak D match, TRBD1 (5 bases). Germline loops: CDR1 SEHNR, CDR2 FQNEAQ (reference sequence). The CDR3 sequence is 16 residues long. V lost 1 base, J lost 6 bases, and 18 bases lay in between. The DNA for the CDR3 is TGTGCCAGCAGCTTAGGGGGGGAAAGAAAGAAGGCTGAAGCTTTCTTT. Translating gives CASSLGGERKKAEAFF.

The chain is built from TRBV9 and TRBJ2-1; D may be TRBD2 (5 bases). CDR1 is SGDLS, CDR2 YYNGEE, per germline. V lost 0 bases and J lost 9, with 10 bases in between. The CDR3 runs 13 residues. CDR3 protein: CASSVELVSEQFF. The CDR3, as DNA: TGTGCCAGCAGCGTAGAACTAGTAAGTGAGCAGTTCTTC. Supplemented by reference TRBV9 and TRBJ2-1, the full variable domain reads DSGVTQTPKHLITATGQRVTLRCSPRSGDLSVYWYQQSLDQGLQFLIQYYNGEERAKGNILERFSAQQFPDLHSELNLSSLELGDSALYFCASSVELVSEQFFGPGTRLTVL.

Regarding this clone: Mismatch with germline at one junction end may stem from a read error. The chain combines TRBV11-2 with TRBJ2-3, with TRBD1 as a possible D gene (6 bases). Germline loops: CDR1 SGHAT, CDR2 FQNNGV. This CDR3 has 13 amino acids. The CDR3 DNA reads TGTGCCAGCAGCTTAGAACGAGGAAGGGACAAATGTTTT. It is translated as CASSLERGRDKCF.

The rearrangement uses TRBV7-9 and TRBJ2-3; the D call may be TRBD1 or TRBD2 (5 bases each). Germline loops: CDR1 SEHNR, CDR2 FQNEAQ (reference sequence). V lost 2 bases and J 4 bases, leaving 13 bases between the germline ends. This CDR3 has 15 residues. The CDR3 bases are TGTGCCAGCAGCTTACAGCTGGGGGTGGCAGATACGCAGTATTTT. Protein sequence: CASSLQLGVADTQYF.

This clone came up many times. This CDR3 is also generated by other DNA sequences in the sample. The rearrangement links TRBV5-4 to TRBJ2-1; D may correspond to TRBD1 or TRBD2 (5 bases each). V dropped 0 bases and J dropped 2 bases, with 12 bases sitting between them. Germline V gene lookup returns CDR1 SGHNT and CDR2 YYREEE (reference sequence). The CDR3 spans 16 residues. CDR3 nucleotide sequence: TGTGCCAGCAGCTTGGAGGGGCGGGCGGCCTACAATGAGCAGTTCTTC. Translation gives CASSLEGRAAYNEQFF.

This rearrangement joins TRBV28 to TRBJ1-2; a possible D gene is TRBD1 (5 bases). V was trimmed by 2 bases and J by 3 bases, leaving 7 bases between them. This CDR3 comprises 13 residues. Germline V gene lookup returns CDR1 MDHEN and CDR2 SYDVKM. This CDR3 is CASSLQGYYGYTF. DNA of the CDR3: TGTGCCAGCAGTTTACAGGGATACTATGGCTACACCTTC.

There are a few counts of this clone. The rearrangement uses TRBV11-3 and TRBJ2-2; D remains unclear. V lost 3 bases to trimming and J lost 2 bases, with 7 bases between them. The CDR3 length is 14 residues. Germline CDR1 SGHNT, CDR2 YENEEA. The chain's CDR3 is CASSFDTNTGELFF. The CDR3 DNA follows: TGTGCCAGCAGCTTCGACACTAACACCGGGGAGCTGTTTTTT. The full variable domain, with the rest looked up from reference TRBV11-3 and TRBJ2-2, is EAGVVQSPRYKIIEKKQPVAFWCNPISGHNTLYWYLQNLGQGPELLIRYENEEAVDDSQLPKDRFSAERLKGVDSTLKIQPAELGDSAVYLCASSFDTNTGELFFGEGSRLTVL.

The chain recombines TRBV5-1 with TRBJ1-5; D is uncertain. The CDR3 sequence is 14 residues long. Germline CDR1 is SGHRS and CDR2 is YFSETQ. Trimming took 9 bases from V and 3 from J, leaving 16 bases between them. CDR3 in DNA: TGCGCCATCTCGGACTTCCCCCCCAATCAGCCCCAGCATTTT. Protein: CAISDFPPNQPQHF.

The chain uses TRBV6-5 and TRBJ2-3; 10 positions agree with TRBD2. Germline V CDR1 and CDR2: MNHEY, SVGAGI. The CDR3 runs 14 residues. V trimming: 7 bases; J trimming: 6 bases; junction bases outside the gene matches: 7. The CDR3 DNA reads TGTGCCAGCAACAGCGGGGGGGCAGGTGATACGCAGTATTTT. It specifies CASNSGGAGDTQYF.